Listed below are T cell receptor beta chains from one sample, sequenced in a study of siplizumab effects on memory and regulatory T cells. Measured with immunoSEQ multiplex PCR; TCRdb has only the in-frame clones, and not every one. This sample has about 100,000 clones, with around 94% found just once. The sequenced sample consisted of Tregs sorted from blood. The receptors were sampled from a human donor in good health. The CDR3 runs from the conserved cysteine through the conserved F or W. The D gene is left open where the match is weak. Clone size is given for some rows only: seen once, a few or many times, or a class if the clone is expanded.

TRBJ2-3,-,TRBV5-1,-,CASSRTPTDTQYF,TGCGCCAGCAGCCGTACCCCCACAGATACGCAGTATTTT
TRBJ2-1,-,TRBV6-6,-,CASNTEFYNEQFF,TGTGCCAGCAATACAGAGTTCTACAATGAGCAGTTCTTC
TRBJ2-7,-,TRBV7-9,-,CASSLGISTYEQYF,TGTGCCAGCAGCTTGGGGATCTCTACCTACGAGCAGTACTTC
TRBJ2-5,-,TRBV5-1,TRBD2,CASRLKGRAGVQETQYF,TGCGCCAGCCGTTTGAAGGGGAGGGCTGGGGTCCAAGAGACCCAGTACTTC
TRBJ2-5,-,TRBV18,TRBD1,CASSPLDPGQGFRETQYF,TGTGCCAGCTCACCACTAGATCCGGGACAGGGATTTCGGGAGACCCAGTACTTC
TRBJ2-5,-,TRBV4-1,-,CASSQDSLRETQYF,TGCGCCAGCAGCCAAGATTCGTTGCGGGAGACCCAGTACTTC
TRBJ1-5,-,TRBV30,-,CAWSAGLTRNQPQHF,TGTGCCTGGAGTGCCGGGCTAACACGTAATCAGCCCCAGCATTTT
TRBJ1-4,-,TRBV2,TRBD1,CASLDRVSTNEKLFF,TGTGCCAGCCTAGACAGGGTCTCAACTAATGAAAAACTGTTTTTT
TRBJ1-1,-,TRBV19,-,CASPSNTEAFF,TGTGCCAGTCCGTCGAACACTGAAGCTTTCTTT
TRBJ2-3,-,TRBV5-4,-,CASSLEGGSAGASTDTQYF,TGTGCCAGCAGCTTGGAGGGGGGGTCCGCGGGAGCTAGCACAGATACGCAGTATTTT
TRBJ2-1,-,TRBV5-4,-,CASSLSGPYNEQFF,TGTGCCAGCAGCCTGAGCGGGCCGTACAATGAGCAGTTCTTC
TRBJ2-7,-,TRBV25-1,TRBD1,CASSRDRGYEQYF,TGTGCCAGCTCACGGGACAGGGGATACGAGCAGTACTTC
TRBJ2-2,-,TRBV29-1,-,CSAMRSQGRGGELFF,TGCAGCGCTATGAGGTCGCAGGGCCGTGGCGGGGAGCTGTTTTTT
TRBJ2-7,-,TRBV28,TRBD1,CASRKTGSVYEQYF,TGTGCCAGCAGAAAGACAGGGTCAGTCTACGAGCAGTACTTC
TRBJ2-5,-,TRBV30,-,CAWSVRLRETQYF,TGTGCCTGGAGTGTACGTCTGCGGGAGACCCAGTACTTC
TRBJ1-1,-,TRBV7-6,-,CASSLTGWNTEAFF,TGTGCCAGCAGCTTAACAGGCTGGAACACTGAAGCTTTCTTT
TRBJ2-3,-,TRBV5-1,-,CASSLLSIGDTQYF,TGCGCCAGCAGCTTGCTTTCTATAGGGGATACGCAGTATTTT
TRBJ1-5,-,TRBV5-1,-,CASSLGTGGSQPQHF,TGCGCCAGCAGCCTTGGAACTGGGGGCAGTCAGCCCCAGCATTTT
TRBJ2-6,-,TRBV21-1,-,CASSKSPGCGANVLTF,TGTGCCAGCAGCAAATCTCCCGGCTGTGGGGCCAACGTCCTGACTTTC
TRBJ1-5,-,TRBV19,-,CASSTWTARPQHF,TGTGCCAGTAGTACCTGGACGGCGAGGCCCCAGCATTTT
TRBJ2-1,-,TRBV15,-,CATSPGYYSYNEQFF,TGTGCCACCAGCCCCGGGTACTACTCCTACAATGAGCAGTTCTTC
TRBJ1-1,-,TRBV27,-,CASSPPRQRGKAFF,TGTGCCAGCAGTCCCCCCCGGCAGCGAGGGAAAGCTTTCTTT
TRBJ1-2,-,TRBV28,-,CASGGHGWGYTF,TGTGCCAGCGGGGGACACGGTTGGGGCTACACCTTC
TRBJ2-7,-,TRBV19,TRBD1,CATLVRQGWYEQYF,TGTGCCACCCTCGTGAGACAGGGGTGGTACGAGCAGTACTTC
TRBJ2-2,-,TRBV11-2,-,CASSLGGLDGELFF,TGTGCCAGCAGCTTGGGGGGGCTTGATGGGGAGCTGTTTTTT
TRBJ1-2,-,TRBV30,-,CAWSPSGPYGYTF,TGTGCCTGGAGTCCGAGCGGGCCATATGGCTACACCTTC
TRBJ2-3,-,TRBV18,TRBD1,CASSPLGLTTGRTDTQYF,TGTGCCAGCTCACCTCTGGGGCTTACGACAGGGCGCACAGATACGCAGTATTTT
TRBJ2-7,-,TRBV7-8,-,CASSLNPRTATYEQYF,TGTGCCAGCAGCTTAAACCCTAGAACAGCGACCTACGAGCAGTACTTC
TRBJ2-1,-,TRBV5-1,TRBD2,CASTAGAGFMFNEQFF,TGCGCCAGCACAGCGGGAGCCGGTTTTATGTTCAATGAGCAGTTCTTC
TRBJ2-5,-,TRBV23-1,-,CASSQSMLSGKLKTQYF,TGCGCCAGCAGTCAATCAATGTTGTCAGGGAAACTAAAGACCCAGTACTTC
TRBJ1-1,-,TRBV27,-,CASSLHPAPAGTEAFF,TGTGCCAGCAGTCTTCACCCGGCCCCCGCGGGGACTGAAGCTTTCTTT
TRBJ2-6,few,TRBV27,TRBD1,CASRYRGSGANVLTF,TGTGCCAGCAGATACAGGGGCTCTGGGGCCAACGTCCTGACTTTC
TRBJ1-3,-,TRBV7-3,-,CASGGSGNTIYF,TGTGCCAGCGGGGGATCCGGAAACACCATATATTTT
TRBJ1-2,-,TRBV7-2,TRBD1,CASSPMDRGSYGYTF,TGTGCCAGCAGCCCGATGGACAGGGGGTCCTATGGCTACACCTTC
TRBJ2-7,-,TRBV7-9,TRBD1,CASSLLTGGGYEQYF,TGTGCCAGCAGCTTACTGACAGGGGGCGGCTACGAGCAGTACTTC
TRBJ1-1,-,TRBV19,-,CASMITLMNTEAFF,TGTGCCAGTATGATCACTCTGATGAACACTGAAGCTTTCTTT
TRBJ1-1,-,TRBV4-2,-,CASSEGTYQGNTEAFF,TGTGCCAGCAGCGAGGGCACGTATCAGGGGAACACTGAAGCTTTCTTT
TRBJ2-2,few,TRBV7-3,TRBD1,CASSATGRGELFF,TGTGCCAGCAGCGCGACAGGGCGAGGGGAGCTGTTTTTT
TRBJ2-5,-,TRBV27,-,CASSPPALQGKETQYF,TGTGCCAGCAGTCCACCCGCCCTCCAGGGCAAGGAGACCCAGTACTTC
TRBJ2-1,-,TRBV6-1,-,CASSEVTPWEQFF,TGTGCCAGCAGTGAAGTTACTCCCTGGGAGCAGTTCTTC
TRBJ2-1,-,TRBV6-5,TRBD2,CASKTSALSYNEQFF,TGTGCCAGTAAAACTAGCGCCCTCTCCTACAATGAGCAGTTCTTC
TRBJ1-1,-,TRBV4-1,-,CASSQGHLNTEAFF,TGCGCCAGCAGCCAAGGACACCTTAACACTGAAGCTTTCTTT
TRBJ2-7,-,TRBV28,TRBD2,CASSVYSGGYEQYF,TGTGCCAGCAGCGTGTACAGCGGGGGTTACGAGCAGTACTTC
TRBJ2-1,-,TRBV11-2,-,CASSLDLVVDEQFF,TGTGCCAGCAGCTTAGATTTGGTAGTCGATGAGCAGTTCTTC
TRBJ2-7,-,TRBV5-1,-,CASTSTRTYEQYF,TGCGCCAGCACTTCGACAAGAACCTACGAGCAGTACTTC
TRBJ2-7,-,TRBV10-1,-,CASSESDRPYEQYF,TGCGCCAGCAGTGAGTCAGACAGGCCCTACGAGCAGTACTTC
TRBJ2-3,once,TRBV5-1,-,CASSLETSTDTQYF,TGCGCCAGCAGCTTAGAGACATCCACAGATACGCAGTATTTT
TRBJ2-7,-,TRBV28,-,CASSSRAPPLQYF,TGTGCCAGCAGTTCCCGGGCCCCCCCTTTGCAGTACTTC
TRBJ1-2,few,TRBV11-2,-,CASTSDRHGYTF,TGTGCCAGCACCTCGGACAGACATGGCTACACCTTC
TRBJ2-3,-,TRBV5-1,-,CASSGGATTDTQYF,TGCGCCAGCAGCGGAGGGGCTACCACAGATACGCAGTATTTT
TRBJ1-5,-,TRBV10-3,-,CAISEAFADSNQPQHF,TGTGCCATCAGTGAGGCGTTCGCAGATAGCAATCAGCCCCAGCATTTT
TRBJ2-6,-,TRBV5-1,-,CASSGSSGANVLTF,TGCGCCAGCAGTGGCAGCTCTGGGGCCAACGTCCTGACTTTC
TRBJ1-5,-,TRBV28,-,CASSLWERQPQHF,TGTGCCAGCAGTTTATGGGAGCGTCAGCCCCAGCATTTT